The rows below give T cell receptor beta chains drawn from one sample of a study of radiation and T cells in renal cell carcinoma. Repertoires were generated with immunoSEQ multiplex PCR, while TCRdb's copy carries only in-frame clones and drops some. The sample has about 91,000 clones; 65% to 85% are singletons. This material consisted of blood, taken from a patient whose treatment included radiotherapy and nephrectomy. The receptors were gathered from a man between 60 and 75 years old with renal cell carcinoma. Both conserved end residues are part of each CDR3. A D gene is named only where the DNA matches it firmly. Rows may omit the clone size; those that give it use once, few, many or a size class.

>TRBJ2-5|TRBV5-6|-|-
CASSLKGLATQYF
TGTGCCAGCAGCTTGAAGGGATTGGCGACCCAGTACTTC
>TRBJ2-5|TRBV19|-|-
CASSQTGQETQYF
TGTGCCAGTAGCCAGACGGGACAAGAGACCCAGTACTTC
>TRBJ2-3|TRBV11-3|-|-
CASSLAASTDTQYF
TGTGCCAGCAGCTTAGCGGCGAGCACAGATACGCAGTATTTT
>TRBJ1-1|TRBV7-2|-|-
CASSLQKNTEAFF
TGTGCCAGCAGCCTACAAAAGAACACTGAAGCTTTCTTT
>TRBJ1-5|TRBV30|TRBD1|-
CAWSPGGGRSNQPQHF
TGTGCCTGGAGTCCCGGAGGGGGCCGGAGCAATCAGCCCCAGCATTTT
>TRBJ2-1|TRBV28|TRBD2|-
CASSFGLAGGDEQFF
TGTGCCAGCAGTTTCGGGCTAGCGGGAGGGGATGAGCAGTTCTTC
>TRBJ1-4|TRBV19|-|-
CASSTSRDPNEKLFF
TGTGCCAGTAGTACTTCCAGGGACCCTAATGAAAAACTGTTTTTT
>TRBJ2-3|TRBV6-1|TRBD2|-
CASTGGSTDTQYF
TGTGCCAGCACGGGGGGTAGCACAGATACGCAGTATTTT
>TRBJ1-2|TRBV19|TRBD1|-
CASSPTGAAGYTF
TGTGCCAGTAGCCCAACAGGGGCGGCTGGCTACACCTTC
>TRBJ2-1|TRBV4-2|TRBD2|-
CASSQVREAGNEQFF
TGTGCCAGCAGCCAAGTGCGGGAGGCAGGTAATGAGCAGTTCTTC
>TRBJ1-5|TRBV4-1|-|few
CASSQDPQSNQPQHF
TGCGCCAGCAGCCAAGATCCCCAGTCCAATCAGCCCCAGCATTTT
>TRBJ1-6|TRBV10-1|-|-
CASSGGLNSPLHF
TGCGCCAGCAGCGGGGGGCTTAATTCACCCCTCCACTTT
>TRBJ1-1|TRBV5-1|-|few
CASSLSGVRNTEAFF
TGCGCCAGCAGCTTGTCGGGGGTACGGAACACTGAAGCTTTCTTT
>TRBJ2-3|TRBV7-2|-|-
CASSSTRLLDTQYF
TGTGCCAGCAGCTCCACCAGGTTATTGGATACGCAGTATTTT
>TRBJ2-2|TRBV28|TRBD1|-
CASSSPGQGYTGELFF
TGTGCCAGCAGTTCACCGGGACAGGGTTACACCGGGGAGCTGTTTTTT
>TRBJ2-2|TRBV11-3|-|-
CASSLGGLARTGELFF
TGTGCCAGCAGCTTAGGGGGGCTAGCGAGGACCGGGGAGCTGTTTTTT
>TRBJ1-5|TRBV19|TRBD1|-
CASSITGGNQPQHF
TGTGCCAGTAGTATTACAGGGGGGAATCAGCCCCAGCATTTT
>TRBJ2-1|TRBV6-5|-|-
CASSSRGTLDNEQFF
TGTGCCAGCAGTTCGAGGGGAACTTTGGACAATGAGCAGTTCTTC
>TRBJ2-1|TRBV10-2|TRBD2|-
CASMVGLAGVNEQFF
TGCGCCAGCATGGTGGGACTAGCGGGAGTCAATGAGCAGTTCTTC
>TRBJ2-4|TRBV28|TRBD1|-
CASSPGTGGEGAKNIQYF
TGTGCCAGCAGCCCCGGGACAGGGGGCGAAGGAGCCAAAAACATTCAGTACTTC
>TRBJ2-1|TRBV27|TRBD1|-
CASSLVQGPYNEQFF
TGTGCCAGCAGTTTGGTACAGGGGCCCTACAATGAGCAGTTCTTC
>TRBJ2-3|TRBV2|TRBD2|-
CASSARLAGASGTDTQYF
TGTGCCAGCAGTGCGCGGCTAGCGGGAGCATCGGGCACAGATACGCAGTATTTT
>TRBJ2-7|TRBV4-3|TRBD2|few
CASSRYHSLTSDEQYF
TGCGCCAGCAGCCGGTACCACTCTCTTACTAGCGACGAGCAGTACTTC
>TRBJ2-4|TRBV4-1|-|-
CASSQDGAGRLAKNIQYF
TGCGCCAGCAGCCAAGATGGGGCAGGCCGACTAGCCAAAAACATTCAGTACTTC
>TRBJ2-3|TRBV28|-|once
CASSLAISTDTQYF
TGTGCCAGCAGTCTAGCAATATCCACAGATACGCAGTATTTT
>TRBJ2-3|TRBV10-2|TRBD1|-
CASSAVQGVMDTQYF
TGCGCCAGCAGTGCGGTACAGGGGGTGATGGATACGCAGTATTTT
>TRBJ2-3|TRBV7-8|TRBD2|-
CASSPGLAGRGDTQYF
TGTGCCAGCAGCCCCGGACTAGCGGGAAGAGGAGATACGCAGTATTTT
>TRBJ2-2|TRBV5-4|-|-
CASSDMFSTRRPAGELFF
TGTGCCAGCAGCGATATGTTTTCCACCCGACGCCCTGCCGGGGAGCTGTTTTTT
>TRBJ2-3|TRBV4-1|-|-
CASSPPGTVSTDTQYF
TGCGCCAGCAGCCCACCCGGGACGGTTAGCACAGATACGCAGTATTTT
>TRBJ1-2|TRBV27|TRBD1|-
CASSLQGANGYTF
TGTGCCAGCAGTTTACAGGGGGCGAATGGCTACACCTTC
>TRBJ2-1|TRBV7-9|-|-
CASSLGASGNEQFF
TGTGCCAGCAGCTTAGGGGCATCGGGCAATGAGCAGTTCTTC
>TRBJ2-7|TRBV7-2|-|-
CASSLAGGNEQYF
TGTGCCAGCAGCTTAGCGGGAGGTAACGAGCAGTACTTC